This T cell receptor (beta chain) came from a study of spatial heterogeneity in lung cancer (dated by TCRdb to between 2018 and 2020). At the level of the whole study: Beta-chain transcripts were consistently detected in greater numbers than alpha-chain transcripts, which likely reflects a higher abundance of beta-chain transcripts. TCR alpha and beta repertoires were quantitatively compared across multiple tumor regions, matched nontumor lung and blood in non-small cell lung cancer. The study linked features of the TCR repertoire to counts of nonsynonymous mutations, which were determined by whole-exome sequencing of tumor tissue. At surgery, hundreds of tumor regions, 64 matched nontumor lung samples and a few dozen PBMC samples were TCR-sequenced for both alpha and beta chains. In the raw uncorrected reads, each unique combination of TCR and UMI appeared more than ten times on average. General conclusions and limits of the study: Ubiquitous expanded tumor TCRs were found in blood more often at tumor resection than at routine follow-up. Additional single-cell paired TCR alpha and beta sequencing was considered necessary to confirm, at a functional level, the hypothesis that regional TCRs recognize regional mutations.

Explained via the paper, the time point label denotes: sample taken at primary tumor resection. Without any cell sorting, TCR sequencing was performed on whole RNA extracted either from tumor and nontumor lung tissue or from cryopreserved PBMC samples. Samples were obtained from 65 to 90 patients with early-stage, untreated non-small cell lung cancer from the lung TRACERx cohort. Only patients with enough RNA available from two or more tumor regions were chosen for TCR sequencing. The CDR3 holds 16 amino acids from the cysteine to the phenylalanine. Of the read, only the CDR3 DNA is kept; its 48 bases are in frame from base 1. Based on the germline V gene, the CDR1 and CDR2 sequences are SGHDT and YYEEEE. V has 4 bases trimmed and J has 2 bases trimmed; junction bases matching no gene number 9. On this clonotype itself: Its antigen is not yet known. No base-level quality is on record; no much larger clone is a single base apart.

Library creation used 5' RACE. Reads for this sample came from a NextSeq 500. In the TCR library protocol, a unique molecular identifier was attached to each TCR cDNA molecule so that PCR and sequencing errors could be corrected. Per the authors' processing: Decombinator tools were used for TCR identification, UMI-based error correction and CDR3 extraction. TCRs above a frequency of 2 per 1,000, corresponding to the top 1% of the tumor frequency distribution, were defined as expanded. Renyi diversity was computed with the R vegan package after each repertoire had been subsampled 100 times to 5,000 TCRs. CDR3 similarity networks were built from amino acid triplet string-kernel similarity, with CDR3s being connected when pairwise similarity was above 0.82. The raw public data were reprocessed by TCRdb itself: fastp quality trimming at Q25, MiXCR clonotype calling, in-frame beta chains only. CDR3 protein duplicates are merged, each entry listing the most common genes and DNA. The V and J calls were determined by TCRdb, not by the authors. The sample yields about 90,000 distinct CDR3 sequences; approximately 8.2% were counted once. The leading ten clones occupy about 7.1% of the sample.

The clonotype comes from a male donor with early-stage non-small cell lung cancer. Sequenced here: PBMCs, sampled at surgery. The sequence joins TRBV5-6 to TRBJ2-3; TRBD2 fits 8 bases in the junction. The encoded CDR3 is CASSLPGLGSTDTQYF. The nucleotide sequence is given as TGTGCCAGCAGCCTTCCGGGACTAGGTTCCACAGATACGCAGTATTTT. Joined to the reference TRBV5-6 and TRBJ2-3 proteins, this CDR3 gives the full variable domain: DAGVTQSPTHLIKTRGQQVTLRCSPKSGHDTVSWYQQALGQGPQFIFQYYEEEERQRGNFPDRFSGHQFPNYSSELNVNALLLGDSALYLCASSLPGLGSTDTQYFGPGTRLTVL.